What follows is one T cell receptor beta chain and its context. TCRdb passed the RT-PCR reads through MiXCR, listing each CDR3 protein once. Of 650,000 to 800,000 distinct CDR3 sequences in the sample, around 13% were seen once. In germline, CDR1 is SGHAT, CDR2 FQNNGV. This CDR3 spans 14 amino acids. V was clipped by 4 bases and J by 4 bases, with 11 bases between them. These data are taken from a study of response to subunit inactivated influenza vaccine. This chain links TRBV11-2 with TRBJ1-3; no clear D. The sequence came from a man aged 45-65 years who received an inactivated influenza vaccine. Sequenced material: PBMCs from blood, taken 14 to 15 days before vaccination. CDR3 in DNA: TGTGCCAGCAGCTACCGACAAGTCGGAAACACCATATATTTT. It codes for CASSYRQVGNTIYF.